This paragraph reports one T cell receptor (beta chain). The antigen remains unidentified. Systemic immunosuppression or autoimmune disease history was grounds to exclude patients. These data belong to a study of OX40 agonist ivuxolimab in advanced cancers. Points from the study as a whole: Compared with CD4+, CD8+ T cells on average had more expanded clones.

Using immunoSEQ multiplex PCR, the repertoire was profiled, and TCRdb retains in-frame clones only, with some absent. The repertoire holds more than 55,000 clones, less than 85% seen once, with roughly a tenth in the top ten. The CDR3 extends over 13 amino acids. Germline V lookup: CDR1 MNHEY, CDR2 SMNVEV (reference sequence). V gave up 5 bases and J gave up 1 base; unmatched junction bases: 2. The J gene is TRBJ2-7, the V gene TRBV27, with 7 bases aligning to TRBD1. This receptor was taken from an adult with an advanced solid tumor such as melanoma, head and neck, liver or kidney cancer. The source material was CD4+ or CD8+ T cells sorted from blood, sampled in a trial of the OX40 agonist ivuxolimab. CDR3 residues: CASSLTGSYEQYF. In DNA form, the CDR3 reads TGTGCCAGCAGTCTGACAGGGTCCTACGAGCAGTACTTC.